One sample yielded the 7 T cell receptor beta chains listed below, sequenced in a study of T cell responses to AZD1222 COVID-19 vaccine (dated by TCRdb to 2020 to 2023). The time point label corresponds to: about 28 days (+/-7) after the second vaccine dose. Receptor amplification or capture employed the immunoSEQ multiplex PCR assay. TCRdb's version of the immuneACCESS table is confined to in-frame rearrangements and falls short of the full clone set. An unresolved V gene accounts for under half of the shortfall where checked; the remainder is of unknown origin. Counted in this sample were 90,000 to 150,000 clones; around 84% of them appeared once. Of the sample, about 16% is held by the ten largest clones. The sequencing here drew on peripheral blood, taken 28 days after the second AZD1222 dose. These TCRs come from an adult who received the AZD1222 COVID-19 vaccine.

V is TRBV7-2 and J is TRBJ2-1, with 8 bases that match TRBD2. Germline values: CDR1 SGHTA, CDR2 FQGNSA. This CDR3 contains 13 residues. The V segment lost 4 bases and the J segment 5 bases; nucleotides outside the gene matches: 1. The CDR3 region is CASSSLADNEQFF. In DNA, the CDR3 is TGTGCCAGCAGCTCACTAGCGGACAATGAGCAGTTCTTC.

The chain carries TRBV19 and TRBJ2-7, with TRBD2 matching 8 bases. From germline, CDR1 is LNHDA and CDR2 SQIVND (reference sequence). The V gene end was trimmed by 5 bases and the J gene end by 3 bases; junction bases not matched to a gene: 6. CDR3 length equals 14 residues. CDR3 nucleotides: TGTGCCAGTAGTTTAGCGGGGCCGATCTACGAGCAGTACTTC. It specifies CASSLAGPIYEQYF.

This chain uses TRBV19 with TRBJ1-5, with D tentatively TRBD1 (6 bases). The CDR3 covers 21 residues. Looked up from germline, CDR1 is LNHDA and CDR2 is SQIVND (reference sequence). V dropped 9 bases and J dropped 2 bases, with 35 bases sitting between them. The DNA of the CDR3 is TGTGCCAGCAGATCATTTTCTTCCCCTGGGACACACAGCAATGGCAATCAGCCCCAGCATTTT. Amino acid sequence: CASRSFSSPGTHSNGNQPQHF.

This clone turned up a few times. CDR3 amino acids: CASSYEGNTEAFF. The CDR3 bases are TGTGCCAGCAGTTACGAGGGGAACACTGAAGCTTTCTTT. V gene TRBV6-5 combines with J gene TRBJ1-1, with D uncertain. The CDR3 runs 13 residues. The ends were cut back, 2 bases at V and 1 base at J, with 5 bases in the middle. Germline CDR1 reads MNHEY; CDR2 reads SVGAGI.

V usage is TRBV19 and J usage is TRBJ2-1, with 9 bases fitting TRBD1. From germline, CDR1 is LNHDA and CDR2 SQIVND (reference sequence). The V gene end was trimmed by 6 bases and the J gene end by 4 bases; junction bases not matched to a gene: 7. The length of the CDR3 is 15 residues. CDR3 nucleotides: TGTGCCAGTAGAGAAGGGACAGGGACGTACAATGAGCAGTTCTTC. It encodes CASREGTGTYNEQFF.

The chain employs TRBV1 and TRBJ1-1; the DNA was not used to check the table's D call, TRBD1. TRBV1 is shown as a pseudogene. CDR3 length equals 13 residues. The CDR3 loop is CTSSIQGGTEAFF. The CDR3, as DNA: TGCACCAGCAGCATACAGGGGGGGACTGAAGCTTTCTTT.

The chain joins TRBV6-6 to TRBJ1-3; TRBD1 aligns across 12 bases. Germline V gene data show CDR1 as MNHNY and CDR2 as SVGAGI (reference sequence). With V trimmed by 2 bases and J by 4 bases, 3 bases remained unmatched. CDR3 length: 16 amino acids. CDR3 in DNA: TGTGCCAGCAGTTACGGGACAGGGGGCTTCGGAAACACCATATATTTT. Translated: CASSYGTGGFGNTIYF.